The 17 T cell receptor beta chains below come from one sample, sequenced in a study of shared T cell receptors in the human thymus. Using immunoSEQ multiplex PCR, the repertoire was profiled, and TCRdb retains in-frame clones only, with some absent. The table records hundreds of thousands of clones, 75% to 80% of them present only once. The same sample was also used in a study of human thymus T cells.

The specimen sequenced was thymocytes. These receptors all stem from a boy under three years old with a congenital heart defect.

This clone was detected a few times. This chain links TRBV5-1 with TRBJ2-2; TRBD1 matches 9 bases. This CDR3 has 16 residues. After removal of 2 bases from V and 2 bases from J, the junction contained 4 bases not matched to a gene. The germline gives CDR1 SGHRS, CDR2 YFSETQ. In nucleotides, the CDR3 is TGCGCCAGCAGCTTAAGGACAGGGGTAAACACCGGGGAGCTGTTTTTT. The encoded protein is CASSLRTGVNTGELFF.

The rearrangement uses TRBV7-9 and TRBJ2-7, with D possibly matching TRBD1 (6 bases). Deletions cut 3 bases from V and 0 bases from J, with 15 bases between. The CDR3 contains 16 residues. CDR1 is SEHNR and CDR2 is FQNEAQ in the germline V gene (reference sequence). The CDR3 reads CASSFTDRPSSYEQYF. CDR3 coding DNA: TGTGCCAGCAGCTTTACCGACAGGCCAAGCTCCTACGAGCAGTACTTC. Full variable domain (outside the CDR3, taken from reference TRBV7-9 and TRBJ2-7): DTGVSQNPRHKITKRGQNVTFRCDPISEHNRLYWYRQTLGQGPEFLTYFQNEAQLEKSRLLSDRFSAERPKGSFSTLEIQRTEQGDSAMYLCASSFTDRPSSYEQYFGPGTRLTVT.

J is TRBJ2-1 and V is TRBV5-4; 12 bases are shared with TRBD2. Per germline, CDR1 SGHNT and CDR2 YYREEE (reference sequence). This CDR3 contains 15 residues. The V and J ends lost 3 bases and 11 bases, in that order; junction bases with no gene match: 9. The DNA of the CDR3 is TGTGCCAGCAGCTGGGGGCTAGCGGGAGGGCGGAAGCAGTTCTTC. Translation: CASSWGLAGGRKQFF.

The chain employs TRBV7-9 and TRBJ2-7, with D possibly being TRBD1 (6 bases). The germline CDR1 and CDR2 sequences are SEHNR and FQNEAQ (reference sequence). Trimming left V 4 bases short and J 5 bases short, with 12 bases between. The CDR3 extends over 13 amino acids. CDR3 loop: CASSSYRDHEQYF. DNA for the CDR3: TGTGCCAGCAGCTCGTACAGGGACCACGAGCAGTACTTC.

The chain joins TRBV5-1 to TRBJ2-1; 7 bases align to TRBD2. The CDR3 contains 15 residues. Germline V lookup: CDR1 SGHRS, CDR2 YFSETQ. Trimming took 3 bases from V and 9 from J; bases not matched to a gene: 12. The CDR3 nucleotides are TGCGCCAGCAGCTGGGAGGGTAGGAGAGACACTGAGCAGTTCTTC. Its translation is CASSWEGRRDTEQFF.

This chain's CDR3 is CASSEYGEREDHEQYF. The CDR3 DNA is TGTGCCAGCAGTGAATATGGAGAGCGGGAGGACCACGAGCAGTACTTC. This chain uses TRBV25-1 with TRBJ2-7, with 9 nucleotides matching TRBD2. V lost 0 bases to trimming and J lost 5 bases; unmatched junction nucleotides: 8. Germline V gene data show CDR1 as MGHDK and CDR2 as SYGVNS. The CDR3 spans 16 residues.

This chain joins TRBV7-2 and TRBJ2-1; D is possibly TRBD2 (5 bases). Germline CDR1 SGHTA, CDR2 FQGNSA. The CDR3 contains 14 residues. The V gene lost 7 bases and the J gene lost 7 bases, with 17 bases spanning the gap. The CDR3 DNA is TGTGCCAGCACCTCCAGAATAGCGAGGAATGAGCAGTTCTTC. It translates to CASTSRIARNEQFF.

The chain employs TRBV7-9 and TRBJ2-7; D is possibly TRBD2 (6 bases). This CDR3 has 13 amino acids. Trimming pared 5 bases from V and 2 bases from J, leaving 10 bases between. CDR1 SEHNR and CDR2 FQNEAQ come from the germline V gene (reference sequence). CDR3 bases: TGTGCCAGCAGCCCTGGAGGGGCCTACGAGCAGTACTTC. Its translation: CASSPGGAYEQYF.

This chain's CDR3 is CASTFRTGVYNEQFF. CDR3 in DNA: TGTGCCAGCACCTTCAGGACAGGGGTGTACAATGAGCAGTTCTTC. The chain combines TRBV28 with TRBJ2-1; TRBD1 agrees at 9 bases. The germline CDR1 and CDR2 sequences are MDHEN and SYDVKM. V lost 7 bases to trimming and J lost 4 bases; unmatched junction nucleotides: 8. This CDR3 is built from 15 residues.

The chain uses TRBV5-4 and TRBJ1-4; TRBD1 agrees at 7 bases. Unmatched junction bases numbered 7, after V lost 0 bases and J lost 8 bases. Germline values: CDR1 SGHNT, CDR2 YYREEE (reference sequence). The CDR3 totals 15 residues. The CDR3 sequence is CASSLATGNREKLFF. DNA of the CDR3: TGTGCCAGCAGCTTGGCGACAGGGAACCGGGAAAAACTGTTTTTT.

The V and J genes are TRBV19 and TRBJ2-4; a weak D match, TRBD1 (5 bases). CDR1 and CDR2 (germline): LNHDA, SQIVND (reference sequence). V was shortened by 3 bases and J by 7 bases, with 13 bases between the two germline ends. The CDR3 has 14 residues. The chain's CDR3 is CASSIAGMENIQYF. CDR3 DNA sequence: TGTGCCAGTAGTATCGCAGGGATGGAGAACATTCAGTACTTC.

V is TRBV27 and J is TRBJ2-2; 10 nucleotides match TRBD2. J gave up 7 bases and V 8 bases, and 13 bases lay outside the gene matches. Germline loops: CDR1 MNHEY, CDR2 SMNVEV (reference sequence). The CDR3 loop spans 16 amino acids. Written as DNA, the CDR3 is TGTGCCAGCGCCCTCAAAGCGGGAGGGCCGGACGGGGAGCTGTTTTTT. Amino acids: CASALKAGGPDGELFF.

The genes are TRBV4-1 and TRBJ2-1, with D perhaps matching TRBD2 (7 bases). Germline CDR1 is MGHRA and CDR2 is YSYEKL. Trimming removed 0 bases from V and 4 bases from J, with 16 bases in between. The CDR3 extends over 17 amino acids. CDR3 sequence (DNA): TGCGCCAGCAGCCAAGATCTAGGGGGGGACATTTACAATGAGCAGTTCTTC. It translates to CASSQDLGGDIYNEQFF.

A note on this clone: Relative to the germline gene, one junction end is altered; a read error may explain this. V gene TRBV11-2 combines with J gene TRBJ1-4, with TRBD1 matching over 8 bases. Germline CDR1 and CDR2: SGHAT and FQNNGV. The CDR3 contains 17 residues. The CDR3 DNA is TGTGCCAACAGCTTACGGACAGGGTTGAGCCTCGGAGAAAAACTGTTTTTT. Residues: CANSLRTGLSLGEKLFF.

V and J are TRBV7-2 and TRBJ2-6; 9 bases are a match to TRBD1. V was clipped by 5 bases and J by 0 bases; unmatched bases: 8. CDR3 length equals 18 residues. Germline values: CDR1 SGHTA, CDR2 FQGNSA. The CDR3 spells CASSPRDRDPSGANVLTF. The CDR3 region has the DNA TGTGCCAGCAGCCCCCGGGACAGGGACCCCTCTGGGGCCAACGTCCTGACTTTC.

The chain carries TRBV19 and TRBJ1-5; D is unclear. Per germline, CDR1 LNHDA and CDR2 SQIVND (reference sequence). Trimming removed 0 bases from V and 8 bases from J, with 20 bases in between. The CDR3 loop spans 17 amino acids. CDR3 DNA sequence: TGTGCCAGTAGTATAGAAACTCCAGGCAGGCTTTGTAAGCCCCAGCATTTT. It translates to CASSIETPGRLCKPQHF.

The chain has TRBV7-8 and TRBJ2-7; 9 positions agree with TRBD2. Per germline, CDR1 SGHVS and CDR2 FQNEAQ. CDR3 size: 17 residues. V shed 1 base, J shed 4 bases, and the junction held 11 bases outside the gene matches. CDR3 amino acids: CASSLGRVRLAEYEQYF. CDR3 coding DNA: TGTGCCAGCAGCTTAGGAAGGGTTCGACTAGCGGAATACGAGCAGTACTTC.